The T cell receptor (beta chain) under discussion was sequenced for a study of post-analysis software for immune sequencing data. Study observations and caveats: Relative to controls, patients had 4 or 5 TRBV segments at higher frequency, with TRBV5-6, TRBV5-1 and TRBV20-1 among these. Co-batched samples clustered tightly together by F measure. People with multiple sclerosis had a significantly lower normalized Chao1 diversity than controls did.

This clonotype was observed once. Its specificity is unknown. Each TCR beta cDNA library carried unique molecular identifiers. Between about 0.85 and 11 million T cells gave rise to some 490,000 cDNA molecules. TCRdb ran MiXCR on the PCR reads and lists one entry per CDR3 protein. In the table there are roughly 400,000 distinct CDR3 sequences, approximately 42% of which are singletons. The V gene's germline CDR1 is SQVTM and CDR2 ANQGSEA. This CDR3 comprises 11 residues. The TCR comes from a girl aged 2-10 years with multiple sclerosis. The J gene is TRBJ1-1, the V gene TRBV29-1; a possible D gene is TRBD1 (5 bases). Sample: blood. CDR3 protein: CITTANTEAFF. The CDR3 DNA reads as TGCATCACGACAGCGAACACTGAAGCTTTCTTT.